Shown below are 2 T cell receptor beta chains from a single sample sequenced in a study of spatial heterogeneity in lung cancer (dated by TCRdb to about 2019). Library creation used 5' RACE. Sequencing took place on a NextSeq 500. TCRdb redid the processing of the public reads, applying fastp at Q25 and MiXCR, and retained in-frame beta chains. CDR3 protein duplicates are merged, each entry listing the most common genes and DNA. The sample table contains several thousand distinct CDR3 sequences; only one count was recorded for approximately 35% of them. The ten largest clones represent 12% of the sample. The paper's findings and limits, for the study overall: A correlation was observed between the number of expanded intratumoral alpha and beta TCRs and the tumor nonsynonymous mutation count.

The sample's time point label is to be understood as: sample taken at primary tumor resection. These receptors lack a known antigen. Here the sequenced sample was lung tumor tissue, taken at surgery. These receptors came from a female donor with early-stage non-small cell lung cancer.

The rearrangement joins TRBV5-1 to TRBJ2-5; D is possibly TRBD2 (5 bases). Germline V gives CDR1 SGHRS, CDR2 YFSETQ. The CDR3 consists of 14 residues. Between the trimmed V and J ends, which lost 0 bases and 3 bases, there was a span of 9 bases. The chain's CDR3 is CASSLERGKETQYF. The CDR3 nucleotides are TGCGCCAGCAGCTTGGAACGAGGGAAAGAGACCCAGTACTTC.

The gene calls are TRBV10-2 and TRBJ2-3, with TRBD2 matching over 8 bases. J was trimmed by 2 bases and V by 8 bases; bases with no gene match: 3. Germline V gene lookup returns CDR1 WSHSY and CDR2 SAAADI. The CDR3 spans 13 residues. In DNA form, the CDR3 reads TGCGCCAGCCATAGCGGGGCCACAGATACGCAGTATTTT. Amino acid sequence: CASHSGATDTQYF.